This T cell receptor beta chain was sequenced for a study of cytomegalovirus exposure and HLA in healthy donors (TCRdb year 2017). Study-wide context: An earlier analysis of around 600 of the donors reported roughly 270 Gb of sequence data and about 100 million unique TCR beta sequences from some 180 million T cells. Class I and class II HLA loci were covered by the typing at four-digit resolution. Around 330 gigabases of sequencing data and about 92 million unique TCR sequences made up an early release that covered 500 to 700 HLA-typed donors. Of the roughly 400 genotyped donors, roughly 80% fell in the genetic ancestry cluster associated with self-reported Caucasian donors. Typing coverage differed by locus: A, B, C, DRB1 and DQB1 were typed in about 620-640 donors, DQA1 in about 500, DPA1 in approximately 610, and DPB1 in approximately 450. The study aimed to test whether cataloging public T cell receptors could reveal signatures of past pathogen exposure. To predict cytomegalovirus infection status, the study brought together high-throughput TCR immunosequencing, statistical association of individual TCRs with disease status, and machine learning. In addition to the first cohort of 500 to 850 subjects, a separate validation cohort of 120 different subjects was used. Alongside the repertoire data, information on donor age, sex, ethnicity and CMV serostatus was compiled. A later genetic analysis took genome-wide SNP genotypes for about 55% of the roughly 670 donors and used that subset as a discovery cohort. To study patterns of TCR occurrence, a later analysis re-analyzed previously published TCR beta repertoires from under 750 donors and added high-resolution HLA genotyping. Among about 410 genotyped donors of the cohort, an average of roughly 230,000 unique TCR beta nucleotide sequences was sequenced per donor, of which 15% to 20% were non-productive. Every discovery cohort repertoire had been produced on one sequencing platform. Roughly 5 DR-DQ haplotypes were handled as single units for association and clustering, since linkage in the cohort was strong. The T cell repertoires of 670 or so subjects were profiled by immunosequencing and related to cytomegalovirus serostatus. Rather than drawing on any new phenotypic data, the later analysis identified candidate immune exposures from TCR beta sequences and the way those sequences occurred across donors. In an earlier analysis of 550 to 700 of the donors, high-throughput TCR beta sequencing was used to judge whether each TCR beta V gene segment behaved as functional or pseudogenic.

Receptor amplification or capture employed the immunoSEQ multiplex PCR assay. A mixture of 60 forward primers for TCR Vbeta segments and 13 reverse primers for TCR Jbeta segments was used in the multiplex PCR. The CDR3 region of rearranged TCR beta genes was amplified from genomic DNA with a multiplex PCR assay. On the Illumina HiSeq System, the amplified TCR beta libraries were sequenced as 87-base-pair reads. On the study's bioinformatics: In a later analysis, roughly 80 million unique TCR beta chains were counted across the roughly 700 repertoires, and approximately 11 million of these chains were shared by at least two donors. Raw reads were error-corrected and collapsed into unique sequences with a nearest-neighbor algorithm that merged closely related sequences to remove PCR and sequencing errors. CDR3 sequences were aligned to IMGT reference sequences to assign V, D and J gene segments. For a sequence to be retained, a match of at least six nucleotides was required to both a V gene segment and a J gene segment. A rearrangement counted as productive if the CDR3 had no stop codons and remained in frame with V and J, and every other rearrangement counted as non-productive. Following IMGT convention, CDR3 was defined as the stretch from the second conserved V-encoded cysteine up to the conserved J-encoded phenylalanine. The earlier analysis of a few hundred of the donors excluded any sequence lacking an unambiguous match to a single V gene segment. An earlier analysis of just under 600 of the donors called V segments functional above 56.7% productive rearrangements and segregating when the between-donor standard deviation exceeded 5%. A statistical classification framework was built to diagnose cytomegalovirus status from the catalog of TCR beta chain sequences. A later analysis assigned V and J genes by comparing TCR nucleotide sequences with IMGT/GENE-DB human TR gene sequences. Using the TCRdist pipeline, a later analysis assigned CDR3 sequences along with most-parsimonious VDJ recombination scenarios. A later analysis defined each TCR beta chain by its CDR3 amino acid sequence plus V-gene family, and excluded reads lacking a unique V-gene family. In a later analysis, several hundred highly shared, low-generation-probability nucleotide sequences were removed to address suspected cross-contamination and a sequencing artifact. In a later analysis, a clonal expansion index for each public chain was calculated from normalized within-repertoire ranks of inferred template counts. In a later analysis, generation probabilities were computed using a VDJ recombination model fitted to out-of-frame rearrangements, and the results were checked against IGoR. Hypergeometric tests were used in a later analysis to score TCR-TCR, TCR-HLA and TCR-CMV co-occurrence, with a repertoire-size bias correction applied to the TCR pairs. A later analysis estimated false discovery rates by permuting HLA or CMV assignments 20 times. In a later analysis, co-occurring TCRs were grouped with DBSCAN, and TCRdist sequence similarity was added when clustering was performed within HLA-allele-positive subsets. For co-occurrence clustering, repertoires with fewer than 30,000 or more than 120,000 public chains were excluded, along with roughly 5 repertoires with anomalous nucleotide sharing. TCRdb retrieved this table from immuneACCESS and kept in-frame rearrangements only. Not all clones are present; in checked studies, unresolved V genes account for under half, and no reason is known for the remainder. Clonal size and the V and J genes are those of that table, whereas D and trimming came from the DNA. The sample profile shows 170,000 or so clones; less than 85% of them were found once. 0.65% of the sample comes from the top ten.

The paper's findings and limits, for the study overall: Specific HLA alleles were associated with around 18,000 TCR beta sequences at a false discovery rate of 0.05 in a later analysis. Strong co-occurrence of HLA alleles, especially DR and DQ, made assigning TCR associations to individual alleles difficult. Most TCR sequences were observed very rarely across donors, whereas some public TCRs were present in many individuals. A further reported finding was that TCR beta sequences accurately predicted the HLA-A and HLA-B alleles for most subjects in the first cohort. The cohort was sequenced for TCR beta chains only, and without alpha or paired-chain data the features that could be detected were limited. Most CMV-associated TCR beta chains appeared to be HLA-restricted in a later analysis, and the HLA associations seemed to be driven largely by CMV exposure. In a later analysis, the rate of TCR association differed among HLA loci, with DRB1 alleles having the most associated TCRs and HLA-C alleles having the fewest. Correlated functional status among segregating V segments might reflect linkage disequilibrium, but an unknown experimental factor could not be ruled out. The authors suggested that the approach could potentially be generalized to other disease states and immunological phenotypes. Because HLA typing was missing for some donors at each locus, association tests included only the typed subset. According to a later genetic analysis, donors in an Asian-associated ancestry cluster had fewer N-insertions in productive TCRs than the approximately 650-donor mean. A few of the identified cytomegalovirus-associated TCR beta chains were confirmed in vitro to be specific for cytomegalovirus antigens. In a later analysis, HLA-associated TCR beta chains showed more clonal expansion and lower generation probabilities than non-associated chains that were equally common. Some 15 rarely observed V segments, including chromosome 9 orphons, were excluded from the earlier analysis of about 600 of the donors because counts were too low. In a later analysis, several top co-occurrence clusters were reported to appear linked to parvovirus B19, influenza, CMV and Epstein-Barr virus. An earlier analysis of some 560 of the donors showed that most TCR beta V segments appeared in productive rearrangements either about 87% or about 30% of the time, which broadly matched IMGT annotations. A cluster of highly shared sequence variants was judged likely to be a technical artifact of the sequencing pipeline. The study gave a list of 150 to 200 TCR beta chains associated with cytomegalovirus. Cytomegalovirus status was reported to be diagnosed by the classifier with high specificity and sensitivity in both the original and validation cohorts. The only immune exposure information available for the cohort was CMV serostatus. Roughly uniform sequencing depth across donors was assumed in presence/absence analyses, although this assumption may not hold. A later genetic analysis associated a missense DCLRE1C variant with V-gene and J-gene trimming of TCR beta chains, and an independent cohort replicated the association.

The cohort consisted of approximately 670 healthy bone marrow donors. All cohort members were sampled while nominally healthy, although unrecorded immune exposures were likely present. The donor tested CMV seronegative and was one of the 352 seronegative cohort members. A peripheral blood sample was collected from each donor, and TCR beta sequencing was performed on peripheral blood mononuclear cells. The Qiagen DNeasy Blood Extraction Kit was used to extract genomic DNA from the blood cell samples. This clone has just one count. This receptor's antigen is unknown. No base quality information exists; no much larger clone differs at one position. The specimen sequenced was PBMCs. The TCR was taken from a boy younger than 18 in good health and CMV-seronegative.

The encoded CDR3 is CASSSVGGVHQHF. The nucleotide sequence reads as follows: TGTGCCAGCAGTTCTGTTGGGGGGGTGCACCAGCATTTT. Recombination joined TRBV6-1 with TRBJ1-5; a tentative D match to TRBD1 spans 5 bases. As encoded in the germline V gene, CDR1 is MNHNS while CDR2 is SASEGT. The CDR3 starts with the cysteine, ends with the phenylalanine, and has 13 residues. The read is trimmed to its CDR3 DNA, 39 bases read in frame from base 1. V is pared back by 5 bases and J by 12 bases, with 17 bases lying between the germline termini.